This is a list of T cell receptor beta chains from one sample in a study of cytomegalovirus exposure and HLA in healthy donors. Assay used: immunoSEQ multiplex PCR; TCRdb lists only in-frame clones, some missing. The data hold 95,000 to 150,000 clones, with more than 75% observed a single time. The material sequenced was PBMCs. These receptors were obtained from a woman between 18 and 30 years old in good health and CMV-seropositive. The CDR3 runs from the conserved cysteine through the conserved F or W. The D gene is left open where the match is weak. Clone size is stated in some rows and not others, as once, few, many or a class when expanded.

v_gene	abundance	j_gene	d_gene	CDR3nt	CDR3aa
TRBV7-3	NA	TRBJ2-1	TRBD2	TGTGCCAGCAGCCCTATAGCGGGGTTATCCTACAATGAGCAGTTCTTC	CASSPIAGLSYNEQFF
TRBV10-3	NA	TRBJ1-2	TRBD1	TGTGCCATCAGTGGACAGGGGGCAGATGGCTACACCTTC	CAISGQGADGYTF
TRBV6-6	NA	TRBJ1-5	NA	TGTGCCAGCAGTTACTTCGCGGGGCAGCCCCAGCATTTT	CASSYFAGQPQHF
TRBV7-9	NA	TRBJ1-1	TRBD1	TGTGCCAGCAGCTTAGGCCCCACAGGGGTCAACACTGAAGCTTTCTTT	CASSLGPTGVNTEAFF
TRBV18	NA	TRBJ2-5	NA	TGTGCCAGCTCACCAGTCCCAGGGGCGTCCGAGACCCAGTACTTC	CASSPVPGASETQYF
TRBV7-2	NA	TRBJ2-7	TRBD2	TGTGCCAGCAGCCGACCGACTAGCGGGGGCTCCTACGAGCAGTACTTC	CASSRPTSGGSYEQYF
TRBV5-1	NA	TRBJ2-5	TRBD2	TGCGCCAGCAGCCAGACTAGCGGGGTTCAAGAGACCCAGTACTTC	CASSQTSGVQETQYF
TRBV27	NA	TRBJ1-6	NA	TGTGCCAGCAGGGTGGGCGGGAGCTCCTATAATTCACCCCTCCACTTT	CASRVGGSSYNSPLHF
TRBV5-4	NA	TRBJ1-1	NA	TGTGCCAGCAGCTTGACTGACATGAACACTGAAGCTTTCTTT	CASSLTDMNTEAFF
TRBV11-3	NA	TRBJ2-3	NA	TGTGCCAGCAGCCTCCGGGGAGGCACAGATACGCAGTATTTT	CASSLRGGTDTQYF
TRBV7-2	NA	TRBJ2-1	TRBD2	TGTGCCAGCAGCGTCAGGACTAGCGGGAGTAACTACAATGAGCAGTTCTTC	CASSVRTSGSNYNEQFF
TRBV4-2	NA	TRBJ1-2	NA	TGTGCCAGCAGCCCCCGACCGGGGAGTGGGTATGGCTACACCTTC	CASSPRPGSGYGYTF
TRBV19	NA	TRBJ1-1	NA	TGTGCCAGTAGTATGCGGGGTGACACTGAAGCTTTCTTT	CASSMRGDTEAFF
TRBV19	NA	TRBJ1-1	NA	TGTGCCAGTAGTATCCGGACTGGTAGTTTCGGAGCTTTCTTT	CASSIRTGSFGAFF
TRBV7-2	NA	TRBJ2-2	NA	TGTGCCAGCAGCTCGCGAGGGCCGGGCACCGGGGAGCTGTTTTTT	CASSSRGPGTGELFF
TRBV27	once	TRBJ2-7	TRBD2	TGTGCCAGCAGTTGGGGGGGTATTTCGGAGCAGTACTTC	CASSWGGISEQYF
TRBV19	NA	TRBJ1-4	TRBD1	TGTGCCACTTCCATACCGGGACAGGCAATACCAACTAATGAAAAACTGTTTTTT	CATSIPGQAIPTNEKLFF
TRBV27	NA	TRBJ2-1	NA	TGTGCCAGCAGTTTGGCCCTTAGCGGCCCGCAGAATGAGCAGTTCTTC	CASSLALSGPQNEQFF
TRBV6-5	NA	TRBJ1-2	NA	TGTGCCAGCAGTTACTCGAGGATTACCTATGGCTACACCTTC	CASSYSRITYGYTF
TRBV7-9	NA	TRBJ2-7	TRBD1	TGTGCCAGCAGCCTCCTCGGGACAGGGAGCGAGCAGTACTTC	CASSLLGTGSEQYF
TRBV7-3	NA	TRBJ2-1	TRBD2	TGTGCCAGCAGCCAAGCGGGAGTGAGGGATGAGCAGTTCTTC	CASSQAGVRDEQFF
TRBV5-8	NA	TRBJ2-5	TRBD2	TGTGCCATTCAGCGGGAGGGCCTCATGGAGACCCAGTACTTC	CAIQREGLMETQYF
TRBV18	NA	TRBJ1-1	TRBD1	TGTGCCAGCTCATCCAGACAGGGGGTCAACACTGAAGCTTTCTTT	CASSSRQGVNTEAFF
TRBV7-9	NA	TRBJ1-1	NA	TGTGCCAGCAGCCACCAGGTCGCTGAAGCTTTCTTT	CASSHQVAEAFF
TRBV6-5	once	TRBJ2-5	NA	TGTGCCAGCACCCAACGGGTAGGGACTCGGGAGACCCAGTACTTC	CASTQRVGTRETQYF
TRBV10-1	NA	TRBJ1-4	TRBD1	TGCGCCAGCCAAAGGGACAGGGATGAAAAACTGTTTTTT	CASQRDRDEKLFF
TRBV29-1	NA	TRBJ2-1	TRBD2	TGCAGCGTTGAGGGACTAGGGCGAGGGGAGCAGTTCTTC	CSVEGLGRGEQFF
TRBV6-6	NA	TRBJ2-7	NA	TGTGCCAGCAGTTACTCTAGGACTCCCTACGAGCAGTACTTC	CASSYSRTPYEQYF
TRBV19	NA	TRBJ1-5	TRBD1	TGTGCCAGTAACCCTCGACAGGGGATAAATCAGCCCCAGCATTTT	CASNPRQGINQPQHF
TRBV5-1	NA	TRBJ2-5	NA	TGCGCCAGCAGCTTGTTTTCGCAAGAGACCCAGTACTTC	CASSLFSQETQYF
TRBV19	once	TRBJ2-2	NA	TGTGCCAGTAGTACACAGAGAACAAACACCGGGGAGCTGTTTTTT	CASSTQRTNTGELFF
TRBV5-1	NA	TRBJ1-6	NA	TGCGCCAGCAGCTTAGGACAGAGCCGTTCACCCCTCCACTTT	CASSLGQSRSPLHF
TRBV7-2	NA	TRBJ1-2	TRBD1	TGTGCCAGCAGCTTAGGGCGAGGGGGCGCTGGCTATGGCTACACCTTC	CASSLGRGGAGYGYTF
TRBV19	NA	TRBJ1-5	NA	TGTGCCAGTAGTATAAGTGGCAGGGAGCCCCAGCATTTT	CASSISGREPQHF
TRBV30	NA	TRBJ2-3	TRBD2	TGTGCCTGGAGTGCCCTGACTAGCGGGGGATCAAATACGCAGTATTTT	CAWSALTSGGSNTQYF
TRBV19	NA	TRBJ1-2	NA	TGTGCCAGTAGTCCCCGATCGACAGGATCTTCTAACTATGGCTACACCTTC	CASSPRSTGSSNYGYTF
TRBV9	NA	TRBJ2-7	NA	TGTGCCAGCAGCGCGGGGTATACCTACGAGCAGTACTTC	CASSAGYTYEQYF
TRBV30	NA	TRBJ2-7	TRBD1	TGTGCCTGGAGTTTCAGACAGGGCTCCTACGAGCAGTACTTC	CAWSFRQGSYEQYF
TRBV6-5	NA	TRBJ1-1	NA	TGTGCCAGCAGTTACTCTGGCAGGGCGTCGGAAGCTTTCTTT	CASSYSGRASEAFF
TRBV27	NA	TRBJ2-2	NA	TGTGCCAGCAGTGTGGGGGCGAGTATAAGTTGGACCTCCACCGGGGAGCTGTTTTTT	CASSVGASISWTSTGELFF
TRBV11-3	NA	TRBJ2-5	TRBD2	TGTGCCAGCAGCTTGGCGGGAGCCACGATCCAAGAGACCCAGTACTTC	CASSLAGATIQETQYF
TRBV21-1	few	TRBJ1-6	NA	TGTGCCAGCAGAAGGGGAAGGCTCACCCGCGAGACAGGGTCACCCCTCCACTTT	CASRRGRLTRETGSPLHF
TRBV9	NA	TRBJ2-6	NA	TGTGCCAGCAGCGCTAAGGGGGCTGGGGCCAACGTCCTGACTTTC	CASSAKGAGANVLTF
TRBV7-3	NA	TRBJ1-1	NA	TGTGCCAGCAGCCGACAGGCGAACACTGAAGCTTTCTTT	CASSRQANTEAFF
TRBV14	NA	TRBJ1-1	NA	TGTGCCAGCAGCCCCCTCCCGGACAGCAACACTGAAGCTTTCTTT	CASSPLPDSNTEAFF
TRBV5-1	NA	TRBJ2-5	TRBD2	TGCGCCAGCAGCTTGGGACTAGCGGGGGACCGTTTTCGGGAGACCCAGTACTTC	CASSLGLAGDRFRETQYF
TRBV19	NA	TRBJ2-2	NA	TGTGCCAGTAGTATAGGGCCAGGGGATACCGGGGAGCTGTTTTTT	CASSIGPGDTGELFF
TRBV21-1	NA	TRBJ1-2	NA	TGTGCCAGCAGCCAGTCGGACAGGGCTAATCACTATGGCTACACCTTC	CASSQSDRANHYGYTF
TRBV2	few	TRBJ1-2	NA	TGTGCCAGCAGGAGCGGGCCGGGAGGCTACACCTTC	CASRSGPGGYTF
TRBV9	NA	TRBJ1-2	NA	TGTGCCAGCAGCGGTCAGGGATGGAGTGGCTACACCTTC	CASSGQGWSGYTF
TRBV7-6	once	TRBJ2-7	NA	TGTGCCAGCAGCAAGACAGAGTTATCCTTCTACGAGCAGTACTTC	CASSKTELSFYEQYF
TRBV9	NA	TRBJ2-2	NA	TGTGCCAGCAGCGTCGAGCAGGGGAGCGGGGAGCTGTTTTTT	CASSVEQGSGELFF
TRBV7-2	NA	TRBJ2-7	NA	TGTGCCAGCAGCTTAATCGGTCAGGGCGACGAGCAGTACTTC	CASSLIGQGDEQYF
TRBV27	few	TRBJ1-1	TRBD1	TGTGCCAGCAGTTGGGACAGCCTGGACACTGAAGCTTTCTTT	CASSWDSLDTEAFF
TRBV23-1	NA	TRBJ2-7	TRBD1	TGCGCCAGCAGTCAATCAGGGCAGGGGGCGCGTCCTACAGCCCGATACCTACGTCCGCAGTACTTC	CASSQSGQGARPTARYLRPQYF